This T cell receptor (beta chain) stems from a study of blood T cells in healthy people across ages. Study details: Capturing about one barcoded beta molecule per two T cells was achieved by template switching. Study results and limitations: The recorded TCR beta diversity per million T cells decreased in a roughly linear manner with age.

Together with a sample-barcoded 5' primer, a J-beta primer mix was included in a second PCR lasting roughly 6 to 12 cycles. TCRdb passed the 5' RACE reads through MiXCR, listing each CDR3 protein once. The sample holds 890,000 or so distinct CDR3 sequences, approximately 67% seen once. The people who gave samples were healthy Caucasians from Russia, aged about 6 to 95. Peripheral blood, around 10 milliliters per donor, was collected. This CDR3 has 15 amino acids. Germline V gene data show CDR1 as SEHNR and CDR2 as FQNEAQ (reference sequence). This clonotype showed up just a few times. As yet, its antigen is unknown.

The genes are TRBV7-9 and TRBJ2-7, with a weak D call TRBD2 (6 bases). The DNA end lines up better with TRBJ2-5; the J call may be wrong. The sequencing input was blood. This sequence originates from a man aged 25 to 40 in good health. The CDR3 is CASSPVWGVEETQYF. CDR3 sequence (DNA): TGTGCCAGCAGTCCCGTGTGGGGGGTTGAAGAGACCCAGTACTTC.